This T cell receptor (beta chain) was captured by sequencing in a study of CD8+ T cells in alopecia areata. Overall study results and limits: Normal scalp showed lower clonality than lesional scalp, especially alopecia totalis/universalis.

In the case of this clone: Its antigen is unknown.

CDR1 and CDR2 (germline): LGHNA, YNFKEQ. The CDR3 has 15 residues. The V end lost 0 bases, the J end lost 5 bases, and 13 bases lay between the germline ends. cDNA prepared by RNA extraction and subsequent reverse transcription served as the template for sequencing. Sequenced by immunoSEQ multiplex PCR; TCRdb stores in-frame clones only, minus some. The repertoire holds about 180,000 clones, with roughly 66% as singletons. The J gene is TRBJ1-1, the V gene TRBV4-2, with D hard to call. This clonotype was sampled from a human donor with alopecia areata. Sequences were derived from CD8+ T cells sorted from blood, sampled at week 0. CDR3: CASSQDFGELTEAFF. In DNA form, the CDR3 reads TGTGCCAGCAGCCAAGATTTCGGGGAATTGACTGAAGCTTTCTTT.